Shown below are 24 T cell receptor beta chains from a single sample sequenced in a study of T-cell memory formation after mild COVID-19. TCRdb re-called the 5' RACE reads with MiXCR, one entry per CDR3 protein. The sample yields hundreds of thousands of distinct CDR3 sequences, about 20% seen once. Material for sequencing was PBMCs or a T cell subset sorted from them (not recorded which). The receptor source for this set is an adult woman who had mild COVID-19 (a few samples of this study predate the infection). Cell type and time point are not known.

The V gene is TRBV5-1, the J gene TRBJ2-7, with unresolved D. Germline V gives CDR1 SGHRS, CDR2 YFSETQ. The CDR3 is 14 amino acids. The V end was cut by 0 bases, the J end by 2 bases, with 9 bases between. CDR3 sequence reads: CASSLEDPTYEQYF. The DNA of the CDR3 is TGCGCCAGCAGCTTGGAGGACCCGACCTACGAGCAGTACTTC.

This clonotype has a handful of counts. The chain is built from TRBV6-6 and TRBJ1-1, with TRBD1 identical over 10 bases. Looked up from germline, CDR1 is MNHNY and CDR2 is SVGAGI (reference sequence). J was trimmed by 2 bases and V by 0 bases; bases with no gene match: 9. This CDR3 is built from 18 residues. The CDR3 region has the DNA TGTGCCAGCAGTTACTCGACGACAGGGGGCCGTGGCAACACTGAAGCTTTCTTT. It is translated as CASSYSTTGGRGNTEAFF.

This clonotype showed up just a few times. This chain uses TRBV2 with TRBJ2-3; D perhaps matches TRBD1 (6 bases). CDR3 size: 15 residues. V gave up 2 bases and J gave up 3 bases, with 12 bases separating them. Germline V CDR1 and CDR2: SNHLY, FYNNEI. CDR3 nucleotides: TGTGCCAGCAGTGAACCGGGAAGGGGGACAGATACGCAGTATTTT. Its protein product is CASSEPGRGTDTQYF. Complete variable domain (other parts from reference TRBV2 and TRBJ2-3): EPEVTQTPSHQVTQMGQEVILRCVPISNHLYFYWYRQILGQKVEFLVSFYNNEISEKSEIFDDQFSVERPDGSNFTLKIRSTKLEDSAMYFCASSEPGRGTDTQYFGPGTRLTVL.

This clonotype was seen more than once but under ten times. V and J are TRBV29-1 and TRBJ2-7; D is uncertain. Germline V gives CDR1 SQVTM, CDR2 ANQGSEA. The ends were cut back, 2 bases at V and 2 bases at J, with 13 bases in the middle. The CDR3 contains 14 residues. The chain's CDR3 is CSVEKGTGPYEQYF. In DNA, the CDR3 is TGCAGCGTTGAAAAGGGAACCGGACCCTACGAGCAGTACTTC.

This chain links TRBV7-2 with TRBJ2-7; tentative D call: TRBD1 (5 bases). Per the germline V gene, CDR1 is SGHTA and CDR2 is FQGNSA. V lost 5 bases and J lost 3, with 20 bases in between. This CDR3 has 16 residues. The CDR3 nucleotides are TGTGCCAGCAGCAATATACTCCAGGGAAGAAACTACGAGCAGTACTTC. It encodes CASSNILQGRNYEQYF.

The chain has TRBV6-5 and TRBJ2-6, with D tentatively TRBD1 or TRBD2 (5 bases each). The V end lost 4 bases, the J end lost 3 bases, and 10 bases lay between the germline ends. This CDR3 comprises 15 residues. Per the germline V gene, CDR1 is MNHEY and CDR2 is SVGAGI. The DNA for the CDR3 is TGTGCCAGCAGTTCCGAGGGGCTTGGGGCCAACGTCCTGACTTTC. It translates to CASSSEGLGANVLTF.

This clonotype was seen more than once but under ten times. The rearrangement joins TRBV20-1 to TRBJ2-2, with D possibly TRBD2 on 6 matching bases. The CDR3 is made up of 15 amino acids. In germline, CDR1 is DFQATT, CDR2 SNEGSKA (reference sequence). Trimming took off 1 base at V and 4 bases at J, with 13 bases between the two ends. The CDR3, as DNA: TGCAGTGCTAGAGTTGCGCGGGATAGCACCGGGGAGCTGTTTTTT. Encoded protein: CSARVARDSTGELFF.

The table lists this clonotype with many counts. The chain couples TRBV25-1 to TRBJ2-3; D is ambiguous. CDR3 size: 14 residues. The V end was cut by 0 bases, the J end by 3 bases, with 7 bases between. The germline V gene encodes CDR1 MGHDK and CDR2 SYGVNS. CDR3 sequence: CASSEYSLTDTQYF. The CDR3 nucleotides are TGTGCCAGCAGTGAATACTCCCTTACAGATACGCAGTATTTT.

The V call is TRBV7-2, the J call TRBJ1-2; 8 bases are shared with TRBD1. This CDR3 has 15 residues. Trimming removed 5 bases from V and 8 bases from J; junction bases left unmatched: 13. Germline CDR1 reads SGHTA; CDR2 reads FQGNSA. In DNA form, the CDR3 reads TGTGCCAGCAGCCCAGAAGGGGGACAGGTTGAGGGCTACACCTTC. It is translated as CASSPEGGQVEGYTF.

CDR3 sequence reads: CASSVKQGSNYGYTF. CDR3 DNA: TGTGCCAGCAGTGTCAAACAGGGTAGCAACTATGGCTACACCTTC. The V and J genes are TRBV6-5 and TRBJ1-2; D might be TRBD1 (6 bases). The CDR3 totals 15 residues. Germline CDR1 MNHEY, CDR2 SVGAGI. V shed 5 bases and J shed 2 bases, with 15 bases lying between them.

This clonotype was seen more than once but under ten times. V is TRBV7-9 and J is TRBJ2-3, with D hard to call. V was clipped by 3 bases and J by 0 bases, with 16 bases between them. CDR1 and CDR2 (germline): SEHNR, FQNEAQ (reference sequence). The CDR3 length is 17 residues. The CDR3 nucleotides are TGTGCCAGCAGCTTCCCCTTAACTGCAACTAGCACAGATACGCAGTATTTT. It codes for CASSFPLTATSTDTQYF.

In its sample, this clonotype was seen a few times. This chain connects TRBV7-9 to TRBJ2-7; D uncertain. The CDR3 is 12 residues long. CDR1 is SEHNR, CDR2 FQNEAQ, per germline (reference sequence). V was shortened by 8 bases and J by 7 bases, with 15 bases between the two germline ends. This chain's CDR3 is CASGTNGREQYF. In nucleotides, the CDR3 is TGTGCCAGCGGTACCAACGGGCGGGAGCAGTACTTC. The full variable domain, with the rest looked up from reference TRBV7-9 and TRBJ2-7, is DTGVSQNPRHKITKRGQNVTFRCDPISEHNRLYWYRQTLGQGPEFLTYFQNEAQLEKSRLLSDRFSAERPKGSFSTLEIQRTEQGDSAMYLCASGTNGREQYFGPGTRLTVT.

This clonotype was seen only a few times. The chain joins TRBV20-1 to TRBJ2-1, with D possibly being TRBD2 (6 bases). Trimming removed 6 bases from V and 0 bases from J, with 21 bases in between. Germline assignment: CDR1 DFQATT and CDR2 SNEGSKA (reference sequence). The CDR3 has 17 amino acids. CDR3 coding DNA: TGCAGTGCGGCCCCTTCGGGACTGCGAAGCTCCTACAATGAGCAGTTCTTC. Its protein is CSAAPSGLRSSYNEQFF.

V is TRBV20-1 and J is TRBJ2-7; TRBD2 agrees at 8 bases. The CDR3 is made up of 13 amino acids. CDR1 is DFQATT and CDR2 is SNEGSKA in the germline V gene (reference sequence). Unmatched junction bases numbered 6, after V lost 2 bases and J lost 6 bases. This CDR3 reads CSARPGGPLEQYF. CDR3 sequence (DNA): TGCAGTGCTAGACCGGGGGGGCCCCTCGAGCAGTACTTC.

There are a few counts of this clonotype. This chain connects TRBV15 to TRBJ2-5; D gene ambiguous. The CDR3 extends over 11 amino acids. Trimming pared 3 bases from V and 5 bases from J, leaving 4 bases between. Germline values: CDR1 LNHNV, CDR2 YYDKDF (reference sequence). The CDR3 sequence: CATSRGETQYF. The CDR3 bases are TGTGCCACCAGCAGGGGTGAGACCCAGTACTTC.

This clonotype was counted a few times. The rearrangement joins TRBV20-1 to TRBJ2-5, with D tentatively TRBD1 (6 bases). The CDR3 loop spans 15 amino acids. Germline V gene data show CDR1 as DFQATT and CDR2 as SNEGSKA (reference sequence). V was clipped by 0 bases and J by 2 bases, with 13 bases between them. DNA of the CDR3: TGCAGTGCTAGAGATGCCGGACAGTGGCAAGAGACCCAGTACTTC. Amino acids: CSARDAGQWQETQYF.

CDR3 sequence: CASSVTYGAGQRYEQYF. In nucleotides, the CDR3 is TGTGCCAGCAGTGTCACCTACGGGGCTGGCCAGAGATACGAGCAGTACTTC. The genes are TRBV25-1 and TRBJ2-7, with D perhaps matching TRBD1 or TRBD2 (5 bases each). The CDR3 is 17 amino acids. V was clipped by 4 bases and J by 4 bases, with 23 bases between them. Germline CDR1 MGHDK, CDR2 SYGVNS.

This clonotype was counted only a few times. CDR3 sequence reads: CASSLGSLENTIYF. Here the CDR3 DNA reads TGCGCCAGCAGCTTGGGGTCTTTGGAGAACACCATATATTTT. The chain joins TRBV5-1 to TRBJ1-3; no firm D call. The CDR3 consists of 14 residues. CDR1 is SGHRS and CDR2 is YFSETQ in the germline V gene. The V gene lost 0 bases and the J gene lost 7 bases, with 11 bases spanning the gap.

The chain couples TRBV4-1 to TRBJ1-1; D not certain. V gave up 0 bases and J gave up 0 bases, with 5 bases separating them. The germline V gene has CDR1 MGHRA and CDR2 YSYEKL. The CDR3 extends over 14 amino acids. CDR3: CASSQEPMNTEAFF. CDR3 nucleotides: TGCGCCAGCAGCCAAGAACCCATGAACACTGAAGCTTTCTTT.

V and J are TRBV4-1 and TRBJ2-7; D remains ambiguous. The CDR3 has 13 amino acids. Germline CDR1 MGHRA, CDR2 YSYEKL. V was cut by 1 base and J by 0 bases, with 4 bases left in between. In DNA, the CDR3 is TGCGCCAGCAGCCAAGGGATCTCCTACGAGCAGTACTTC. Residues: CASSQGISYEQYF.

This clonotype showed up many times. The chain is built from TRBV20-1 and TRBJ2-7; TRBD2 aligns across 8 bases. This CDR3 comprises 15 residues. Germline CDR1 reads DFQATT; CDR2 reads SNEGSKA (reference sequence). After removal of 3 bases from V and 6 bases from J, the junction contained 13 bases not matched to a gene. This chain's CDR3 is CSASQPAAGVGEQYF. As DNA, the CDR3 is TGCAGTGCTAGCCAGCCCGCAGCGGGAGTGGGCGAGCAGTACTTC.

The rearrangement links TRBV7-2 to TRBJ1-2; TRBD1 agrees at 11 bases. The CDR3 sequence is 18 residues long. Germline lookup yields CDR1 SGHTA and CDR2 FQGNSA. Trimming took 0 bases from V and 6 from J; bases not matched to a gene: 12. The chain's CDR3 is CASSLAAARTGGADGYTF. DNA of the CDR3: TGTGCCAGCAGCTTAGCGGCTGCCCGGACAGGGGGCGCTGATGGCTACACCTTC.

The chain employs TRBV4-3 and TRBJ2-2; the D gene is possibly TRBD1 (7 bases). V lost 0 bases, J lost 3 bases, and 8 bases lay in between. The CDR3 is made up of 15 amino acids. Germline V gives CDR1 LGHNA, CDR2 YSLEER. The CDR3 spells CASSQDRGDTGELFF. The DNA of the CDR3 is TGCGCCAGCAGCCAAGACAGGGGGGACACCGGGGAGCTGTTTTTT.

This chain joins TRBV20-1 and TRBJ2-5, with 7 positions matching TRBD2. Per the germline V gene, CDR1 is DFQATT and CDR2 is SNEGSKA (reference sequence). This CDR3 has 14 residues. V trimming: 1 base; J trimming: 2 bases; junction bases outside the gene matches: 4. The CDR3 is CSARVAGVQETQYF. CDR3 DNA: TGCAGTGCTAGAGTGGCGGGGGTTCAAGAGACCCAGTACTTC.